The sequence of this T cell receptor (beta chain) was determined in a study of vaccination effects on CD4 cells after COVID-19. Across the whole study: With 8.5 to 10 ug/ml peptides and roughly 9.4 IU/ml IL-2, fewer than 2.5 million PBMC per well were cultured.

Following an approximately eleven-day culture, CD4+ T cells were purified. Previously uninfected by SARS-CoV-2, the vaccine recipients also showed negative nucleocapsid antibodies. After removal of 2 bases from V and 5 bases from J, the junction contained 10 bases not matched to a gene. Per germline, CDR1 MNHEY and CDR2 SMNVEV (reference sequence). The CDR3 is 17 residues long. As concerns this clone: Antigen specificity is unknown.

The assay was immunoSEQ multiplex PCR, and TCRdb's table has in-frame clones only and misses some. The sample has 70,000 to 75,000 clones; more than 70% are singletons. The input for sequencing was CD4+ T cells from PBMCs cultured without peptide, taken before COVID-19 vaccination. The receptor comes from a human donor who received a COVID-19 vaccine. V usage is TRBV27 and J usage is TRBJ2-5; 11 positions agree with TRBD2. Here the CDR3 reads CASSLGLAGGYLETQYF. In nucleotides, the CDR3 is TGTGCCAGCAGTTTAGGCCTAGCGGGGGGATACCTTGAGACCCAGTACTTC.